The sequence of this T cell receptor beta chain was determined in a study of T cell responses to AZD1222 COVID-19 vaccine. The study, taken as a whole, reports: Donors were mostly white British, more females; clonal diversity possibly underestimated. Nearly half of spike-specific TCRs reportedly target unmutated variant regions.

Germline V gene lookup returns CDR1 MGHDK and CDR2 SYGVNS. After removal of 6 bases from V and 6 bases from J, the junction contained 11 bases not matched to a gene. This CDR3 is 15 amino acids long. With respect to this clone: Its cognate antigen is unknown.

Clones were sequenced by immunoSEQ multiplex PCR, and TCRdb holds only the in-frame ones, with some missing. This table holds approximately 110,000 clones, about 85% found once. Sequenced here: peripheral blood, sampled on day 0 of AZD1222 vaccination. This chain links TRBV25-1 with TRBJ1-5; 7 bases line up with TRBD1. The receptor was derived from an adult in good health. The CDR3 DNA sequence: TGTGCCAGCAGGGGCGCGGAGGGGGCGGCTCAGCCCCAGCATTTT. This encodes CASRGAEGAAQPQHF.